The 27 T cell receptor beta chains below were found in one sample sequenced in a study of cytomegalovirus exposure and HLA in healthy donors. The primer mix had 60 Vbeta and 13 Jbeta primers. TCRdb's copy holds only in-frame clones and misses some; the assay was immunoSEQ multiplex PCR. The profile shows about 120,000 clones, about 84% of them singletons. Material for sequencing was PBMCs. The receptors were sampled from a man in his late teens or twenties in good health and CMV-seropositive.

This clone was seen a few times. The chain employs TRBV19 and TRBJ1-6, with a tentative D call TRBD1 (6 bases). The CDR3 spans 16 residues. The V end was cut by 1 base, the J end by 7 bases, with 14 bases between. CDR1 is LNHDA, CDR2 SQIVND, per germline (reference sequence). The CDR3 region is CASSIGSGQGNSPLHF. The CDR3 region has the DNA TGTGCCAGTAGTATAGGCTCTGGGCAGGGGAATTCACCCCTCCACTTT.

The rearrangement links TRBV7-2 to TRBJ2-7; 10 bases match TRBD2. CDR1 and CDR2 (germline): SGHTA, FQGNSA. The CDR3 totals 18 residues. V trimming: 1 base; J trimming: 3 bases; junction bases outside the gene matches: 12. Here the CDR3 DNA reads TGTGCCAGCAGCTTAGAAGGCCCCGGGACTAGCGCTGGCTACGAGCAGTACTTC. It translates to CASSLEGPGTSAGYEQYF.

The gene calls are TRBV11-2 and TRBJ1-2; no clear D. Trimming left V 5 bases short and J 4 bases short, with 8 bases between. The CDR3 totals 12 residues. Germline V CDR1 and CDR2: SGHAT, FQNNGV. The DNA for the CDR3 is TGTGCCAGCAGCGCCAACAGCTATGGCTACACCTTC. It encodes CASSANSYGYTF.

V gene TRBV6-6 combines with J gene TRBJ2-3, with TRBD1 identical over 7 bases. V lost 5 bases, J lost 6 bases, and 8 bases stayed unmatched. CDR3 size: 14 residues. Germline V CDR1 and CDR2: MNHNY, SVGAGI (reference sequence). CDR3 DNA: TGTGCCAGCAGTACAGGGGTTGAGGTGGATACGCAGTATTTT. Protein product: CASSTGVEVDTQYF.

The chain employs TRBV5-1 and TRBJ2-1; TRBD2 matches 7 bases. Germline CDR1 SGHRS, CDR2 YFSETQ. The CDR3 consists of 14 residues. Trimming at V came to 4 bases and at J to 9 bases, leaving 10 bases not matched to a gene. The CDR3 loop is CASSVSGGGTEQFF. The CDR3 bases are TGCGCCAGCAGCGTGTCTGGGGGGGGTACTGAGCAGTTCTTC.

The chain couples TRBV2 to TRBJ2-1, with D perhaps matching TRBD1 (5 bases). The germline gives CDR1 SNHLY, CDR2 FYNNEI. This CDR3 has 15 residues. The V gene lost 4 bases and the J gene lost 0 bases, with 10 bases spanning the gap. CDR3: CASSVGQSSYNEQFF. The CDR3 coding sequence is TGTGCCAGCAGTGTGGGGCAGAGCTCCTACAATGAGCAGTTCTTC.

The CDR3 spells CSVDPSGSGGPMSSYNEQFF. The DNA of the CDR3 is TGCAGCGTTGATCCATCCGGTAGCGGGGGACCCATGAGCTCCTACAATGAGCAGTTCTTC. V gene TRBV29-1 combines with J gene TRBJ2-1; 9 bases map to TRBD2. The CDR3 contains 20 residues. The V segment lost 3 bases and the J segment 0 bases; nucleotides outside the gene matches: 18. Germline values: CDR1 SQVTM, CDR2 ANQGSEA.

This clone has only one observation. The chain carries TRBV2 and TRBJ2-6; D possibly corresponds to TRBD1 (6 bases). From germline, CDR1 is SNHLY and CDR2 FYNNEI. Trimming cost V 8 bases and J 13 bases, with 15 bases left between them. This CDR3 is built from 12 residues. The chain's CDR3 is CASGATGKVLTF. The DNA for the CDR3 is TGTGCCAGCGGTGCGACAGGAAAGGTCCTGACTTTC.

The table lists this clone with a count of one. V usage is TRBV10-3 and J usage is TRBJ1-1; D is possibly TRBD1 (6 bases). CDR1 ENHRY and CDR2 SYGVKD come from the germline V gene. The CDR3 length is 14 residues. V dropped 4 bases and J dropped 1 base, with 10 bases sitting between them. In nucleotides, the CDR3 is TGTGCCATCAGTGTCGGCAGGGGGAACACTGAAGCTTTCTTT. It translates to CAISVGRGNTEAFF.

The V gene is TRBV21-1, the J gene TRBJ2-3; TRBD1 is taken as the D call from the table, unchecked against the DNA. TRBV21-1 is an annotated pseudogene. This CDR3 has 17 residues. CDR3 sequence: CASSKSQGQLKTDTQYF. The CDR3 coding sequence is TGTGCCAGCAGCAAAAGCCAGGGACAGCTGAAAACAGATACGCAGTATTTT.

V and J are TRBV11-2 and TRBJ1-3; D is possibly TRBD1 (6 bases). The CDR3 is 15 amino acids. The V gene's germline CDR1 is SGHAT and CDR2 FQNNGV. V gave up 1 base and J gave up 3 bases, with 10 bases separating them. In nucleotides, the CDR3 is TGTGCCAGCAGCTTAGTGGGACAAGTTGGAAACACCATATATTTT. This sequence encodes CASSLVGQVGNTIYF.

The rearrangement joins TRBV7-2 to TRBJ1-1; D remains ambiguous. CDR3 length: 15 amino acids. Trimming pared 1 base from V and 4 bases from J, leaving 13 bases between. Germline CDR1 and CDR2: SGHTA and FQGNSA. The CDR3 protein is CASSLVSDRGTEAFF. The CDR3 nucleotides read TGTGCCAGCAGCTTAGTCTCCGACCGCGGCACTGAAGCTTTCTTT.

The chain joins TRBV19 to TRBJ1-2, with no clear D. Trimming removed 5 bases at V and 5 bases at J, with 9 bases between. This CDR3 comprises 12 residues. The germline V gene encodes CDR1 LNHDA and CDR2 SQIVND (reference sequence). For the CDR3, the DNA is TGTGCCAGTAGTGGGGAGGTTTATGGCTACACCTTC. The encoded protein is CASSGEVYGYTF.

The chain combines TRBV11-2 with TRBJ1-4; TRBD1 agrees at 7 bases. V was pared by 5 bases and J by 7 bases, with 10 bases of the junction left unmatched. The V gene's germline CDR1 is SGHAT and CDR2 FQNNGV. This CDR3 is 15 amino acids long. In nucleotides, the CDR3 is TGTGCCAGCAGCGCCGGGACAGCCGGGGGTGAAAAACTGTTTTTT. This gives the protein CASSAGTAGGEKLFF.

This clone was seen a handful of times. The rearrangement uses TRBV30 and TRBJ1-1, with D hard to call. The V end was cut by 3 bases, the J end by 2 bases, with 13 bases between. Germline CDR1 GTSNPN, CDR2 SVGIG (reference sequence). The CDR3 contains 14 residues. CDR3 DNA: TGTGCCTGGAGCCTAGGGAGTACCAACACTGAAGCTTTCTTT. This codes for CAWSLGSTNTEAFF.

The rearrangement joins TRBV7-9 to TRBJ2-2, with 7 bases that match TRBD2. Germline lookup yields CDR1 SEHNR and CDR2 FQNEAQ (reference sequence). This CDR3 region has 13 residues. Trimming removed 5 bases from V and 9 bases from J; junction bases left unmatched: 6. Written as DNA, the CDR3 is TGTGCCAGCAGCCACCGGACTAGTTGGGAGCTGTTTTTT. Translating it yields CASSHRTSWELFF. The full variable domain, rest sourced from reference TRBV7-9 and TRBJ2-2, is DTGVSQNPRHKITKRGQNVTFRCDPISEHNRLYWYRQTLGQGPEFLTYFQNEAQLEKSRLLSDRFSAERPKGSFSTLEIQRTEQGDSAMYLCASSHRTSWELFFGEGSRLTVL.

This chain connects TRBV5-4 to TRBJ2-2; 10 bases line up with TRBD1. The CDR3 has 15 amino acids. Germline-derived CDR1 and CDR2 are SGHNT and YYREEE (reference sequence). V was pared by 4 bases and J by 4 bases, with 4 bases of the junction left unmatched. For the CDR3, the DNA is TGTGCCAGCAGCACGGGACAGGGGTTCACCGGGGAGCTGTTTTTT. Residues: CASSTGQGFTGELFF.

This clone has a handful of counts. This chain uses TRBV19 with TRBJ2-1; 8 nucleotides agree with TRBD2. CDR1 and CDR2 from the germline V gene are LNHDA and SQIVND (reference sequence). This CDR3 contains 18 residues. Unmatched junction bases numbered 9, after V lost 2 bases and J lost 0 bases. CDR3 residues: CASSITTSGPSSYNEQFF. The CDR3 DNA reads TGTGCCAGTAGTATAACAACTAGCGGACCAAGCTCCTACAATGAGCAGTTCTTC.

In this sample, this clone turned up a few times. The chain is built from TRBV25-1 and TRBJ2-7; D is undetermined. Germline V gene data show CDR1 as MGHDK and CDR2 as SYGVNS. The CDR3 runs to 13 residues. With 4 bases removed from V and 1 base from J, the gap between germline ends came to 8 bases. In DNA form, the CDR3 reads TGTGCCAGCAGTGTTGCGGAATCCTACGAGCAGTACTTC. This gives the protein CASSVAESYEQYF.

This clone has only a few counts. V gene TRBV9 combines with J gene TRBJ2-7, with 11 bases matching TRBD2. Germline trimming cut 2 bases from V and 5 bases from J; bases unmatched to any gene: 6. The CDR3 consists of 15 residues. Per the germline V gene, CDR1 is SGDLS and CDR2 is YYNGEE. The CDR3 is CASSVSGRAGNEQYF. The CDR3 coding sequence is TGTGCCAGCAGCGTTAGCGGGAGGGCCGGTAACGAGCAGTACTTC. Full variable domain (outside the CDR3, taken from reference TRBV9 and TRBJ2-7): DSGVTQTPKHLITATGQRVTLRCSPRSGDLSVYWYQQSLDQGLQFLIQYYNGEERAKGNILERFSAQQFPDLHSELNLSSLELGDSALYFCASSVSGRAGNEQYFGPGTRLTVT.

The V gene is TRBV6-5, the J gene TRBJ2-7, with D perhaps TRBD1 (5 bases). Germline V CDR1 and CDR2: MNHEY, SVGAGI. V was pared by 6 bases and J by 1 base, with 10 bases between. This CDR3 is built from 13 residues. As DNA, the CDR3 is TGTGCCAGCAGAAGGGGCGGTTCCTACGAGCAGTACTTC. This codes for CASRRGGSYEQYF.

The chain has TRBV4-3 and TRBJ2-3; TRBD1 is a possible D gene (6 bases). Trimming stripped 9 bases from V and 0 bases from J, with 13 bases between. The CDR3 runs to 14 residues. The germline gives CDR1 LGHNA, CDR2 YSLEER. The CDR3 DNA follows: TGCGCCAGTAAGGACAGCTCTAGCACAGATACGCAGTATTTT. It specifies CASKDSSSTDTQYF.

The rearrangement uses TRBV9 and TRBJ2-5; D is perhaps TRBD2 (5 bases). The J call is in doubt because the DNA end fits TRBJ2-7 better. Germline CDR1 SGDLS, CDR2 YYNGEE. The CDR3 is 15 residues long. In DNA, the CDR3 is TGTGCCAGCAGCGTAGGGTTAGCGAGCTCCTACGAGCAGTACTTC. Amino acid sequence: CASSVGLASSYEQYF.

The chain couples TRBV4-2 to TRBJ2-7; the D is unclear. The CDR3 has 14 amino acids. Germline assignment: CDR1 LGHNA and CDR2 YNFKEQ. The V end was cut by 2 bases, the J end by 3 bases, with 11 bases between. CDR3: CASSQRNGIYEQYF. The CDR3 DNA follows: TGTGCCAGCAGCCAACGCAACGGTATCTACGAGCAGTACTTC.

This sequence joins TRBV27 and TRBJ1-4; D remains ambiguous. The CDR3 is 16 residues long. V shed 3 bases and J shed 0 bases, with 11 bases lying between them. Germline CDR1 and CDR2: MNHEY and SMNVEV (reference sequence). The CDR3 here is CASSLSQAATNEKLFF. The DNA for the CDR3 is TGTGCCAGCAGTTTGTCGCAGGCTGCAACTAATGAAAAACTGTTTTTT.

The chain carries TRBV2 and TRBJ2-3; 10 bases fit TRBD2. CDR1 is SNHLY, CDR2 FYNNEI, per germline. Trimming removed 4 bases from V and 3 bases from J; junction bases left unmatched: 4. CDR3 length equals 15 residues. CDR3 protein: CASSARTSGTDTQYF. Written as DNA, the CDR3 is TGTGCCAGCAGTGCACGGACTAGCGGAACAGATACGCAGTATTTT.

This clone turned up a few times. The V and J genes are TRBV19 and TRBJ1-5; 7 nucleotides match TRBD1. In germline, CDR1 is LNHDA, CDR2 SQIVND (reference sequence). The length of the CDR3 is 15 residues. Trimming at V came to 2 bases and at J to 3 bases, leaving 4 bases not matched to a gene. CDR3 coding DNA: TGTGCCAGTAGTATACTACAGGGGTACAATCAGCCCCAGCATTTT. Residues: CASSILQGYNQPQHF.